This T cell receptor (beta chain) was identified during a study of shared clonotypes between healthy human individuals. Study-wide points: Read depth was anticipated to influence clonotype sharing among donors. Blood was the only sampled material, and tissue repertoires likely differ.

Note on this clone: The target antigen is unknown.

In germline, CDR1 is SGHVS, CDR2 FQNEAQ. The CDR3 spans 15 residues. Trimming took off 5 bases at V and 3 bases at J, with 14 bases between the two ends. What was sequenced on ten immunoSEQ deep assay plates was unsorted PBMC DNA. The repertoire was sequenced with immunoSEQ multiplex PCR; TCRdb's copy has only in-frame clones and lacks some. The repertoire has hundreds of thousands of clones, roughly 77% of them found once; the top ten carry around 13%. The TCR was taken from a woman in her thirties or forties in good health. Some clones in this sample may be carry-over from other donors' samples. The sample consisted of PBMCs. The rearrangement links TRBV7-8 to TRBJ2-1; D may be TRBD1 (7 bases). The CDR3 sequence is CASSPAGQYYNEQFF. The CDR3 DNA reads TGTGCCAGCAGCCCCGCGGGACAGTACTACAATGAGCAGTTCTTC.